The rows below give T cell receptor beta chains drawn from one sample of a study of cytotoxic CD8 clonotypes in ibrutinib-treated CLL. The method was immunoSEQ multiplex PCR; TCRdb's version includes in-frame clones alone and lacks a portion of them. Of fewer than 35,000 clones listed, 85% are singletons. The starting material was PBMCs, obtained after 24 months of ibrutinib treatment. All receptors come from a human donor with chronic lymphocytic leukemia. The CDR3 runs from the conserved cysteine through the conserved F or W. A D gene is named only where the DNA matches it firmly. Size is stated for part of the rows, as once, few or many counts, or as a class when the clone is expanded.

J gene | D gene | V gene | clone size | CDR3 protein | CDR3 DNA
TRBJ2-7 | NA | TRBV6-5 | NA | CASSNSGSYEQYF | TGTGCCAGCAGCAACTCGGGGAGCTACGAGCAGTACTTC
TRBJ2-2 | NA | TRBV7-6 | NA | CASSLRQGGYTGELFF | TGTGCCAGCAGCTTAAGACAGGGAGGTTACACCGGGGAGCTGTTTTTT
TRBJ2-7 | NA | TRBV5-1 | NA | CASSLQGFFDEQYF | TGCGCCAGCAGCTTGCAGGGGTTTTTCGACGAGCAGTACTTC
TRBJ1-6 | TRBD1 | TRBV6-5 | NA | CASTGDRNSNSPLHF | TGTGCCAGCACCGGGGACAGGAACTCTAATTCACCCCTCCACTTT
TRBJ2-1 | NA | TRBV28 | NA | CASSSTSSSANEQFF | TGTGCCAGCAGTTCAACTTCTTCGTCTGCCAATGAGCAGTTCTTC
TRBJ1-2 | NA | TRBV5-1 | NA | CASSFSYDSHYGYTF | TGCGCCAGCAGCTTCTCCTACGACAGCCACTATGGCTACACCTTC
TRBJ2-1 | NA | TRBV5-1 | NA | CASSLQGFFYNEQFF | TGCGCCAGCAGCTTGCAGGGGTTTTTCTACAATGAGCAGTTCTTC
TRBJ2-7 | TRBD1 | TRBV15 | NA | CATSTNPRDRGGEQYF | TGTGCCACCAGCACGAACCCCCGGGACAGGGGCGGGGAGCAGTACTTC
TRBJ2-2 | TRBD2 | TRBV7-2 | NA | CARRWAGLDTGELFF | TGTGCCAGGAGGTGGGCGGGACTAGACACCGGGGAGCTGTTTTTT
TRBJ1-6 | NA | TRBV7-2 | NA | CASSLLRVNSHNSPLHF | TGTGCCAGCAGCTTATTGCGGGTCAACAGTCATAATTCACCCCTCCACTTT
TRBJ1-5 | TRBD1 | TRBV6-5 | NA | CASSRQQGNQPQHF | TGTGCCAGCAGTAGACAACAGGGGAATCAGCCCCAGCATTTT
TRBJ2-7 | NA | TRBV11-2 | NA | CASSLAGRISYEQYF | TGTGCCAGCAGCTTAGCCGGACGGATCTCCTACGAGCAGTACTTC
TRBJ2-3 | NA | TRBV19 | NA | CASRPLFSSTDTQYF | TGTGCCAGTAGACCGCTTTTCTCTAGCACAGATACGCAGTATTTT
TRBJ1-4 | NA | TRBV30 | NA | CAFDRNEKLFF | TGTGCCTTCGACAGGAATGAAAAACTGTTTTTT
TRBJ2-4 | TRBD2 | TRBV11-2 | NA | CASSRGDTLAKNIQYF | TGTGCCAGCAGCCGGGGGGATACGCTAGCCAAAAACATTCAGTACTTC
TRBJ2-5 | NA | TRBV29-1 | NA | CSAGDYQETQYF | TGCAGCGCCGGGGACTACCAAGAGACCCAGTACTTC
TRBJ1-6 | TRBD1 | TRBV28 | NA | CASSFYRQGVYNSPLHF | TGTGCCAGCAGTTTTTACCGACAGGGAGTCTATAATTCACCCCTCCACTTT
TRBJ2-5 | TRBD2 | TRBV6-1 | NA | CASSGLLAGSLGRQTQYF | TGTGCCAGCAGTGGACTACTAGCGGGGTCCCTCGGAAGGCAGACCCAGTACTTC
TRBJ2-7 | TRBD2 | TRBV29-1 | once | CSARLAGISYEQYF | TGCAGCGCCCGACTAGCGGGCATCTCCTACGAGCAGTACTTC
TRBJ1-4 | NA | TRBV15 | NA | CATSRENEKLFF | TGTGCCACCAGCAGGGAGAATGAAAAACTGTTTTTT
TRBJ2-1 | NA | TRBV4-2 | NA | CASSQGGGQRRDEQFF | TGTGCCAGCAGCCAAGGCGGGGGCCAACGGAGGGATGAGCAGTTCTTC
TRBJ2-7 | NA | TRBV9 | NA | CASSVVGAGEQYF | TGTGCCAGCAGCGTAGTAGGGGCAGGGGAGCAGTACTTC
TRBJ2-7 | NA | TRBV10-3 | NA | CAISESNLGGHSYEQYF | TGTGCCATCAGTGAGTCTAACCTGGGGGGACACTCCTACGAGCAGTACTTC
TRBJ2-1 | NA | TRBV12-5 | NA | CASGLWDPYNEQFF | TGTGCTAGTGGTTTGTGGGACCCGTACAATGAGCAGTTCTTC
TRBJ1-5 | TRBD1 | TRBV7-9 | medium-sized | CASSLVGQGNQPQHF | TGTGCCAGCAGCTTAGTTGGACAGGGCAATCAGCCCCAGCATTTT
TRBJ2-7 | NA | TRBV18 | NA | CASSPGTYEQYF | TGTGCCAGCTCACCGGGGACCTACGAGCAGTACTTC
TRBJ1-6 | NA | TRBV6-6 | NA | CASNQGSGSPLHF | TGTGCCAGCAATCAGGGGTCAGGTTCACCCCTCCACTTT
TRBJ2-7 | NA | TRBV7-8 | NA | CASSSLPGLRRYEQYF | TGTGCCAGCAGCTCCCTCCCCGGGCTCAGGAGGTACGAGCAGTACTTC
TRBJ1-6 | NA | TRBV27 | NA | CASSYGGGDSPLHF | TGTGCCAGCAGCTACGGGGGCGGGGATTCACCCCTCCACTTT
TRBJ2-1 | TRBD2 | TRBV28 | NA | CASSFDGSGELVYNEQFF | TGTGCCAGCAGTTTCGACGGTAGCGGGGAATTAGTGTACAATGAGCAGTTCTTC
TRBJ2-5 | NA | TRBV5-1 | NA | CASSGVGGQETQYF | TGCGCCAGCAGCGGGGTGGGCGGGCAAGAGACCCAGTACTTC